These 18 T cell receptor beta chains were all obtained from the same sample, sequenced in a study of T cells in Graves' hyperthyroidism and ophthalmopathy. TCR beta CDR3 region amplification was performed from RNA transcripts. In the first-round RT-PCR of the TCR CDR3, the HTBI primer set was used. TCRdb passed the multiplex PCR reads through MiXCR, listing each CDR3 protein once. This table has over 700,000 distinct CDR3 sequences, approximately 19% appearing once. Material for sequencing was blood. The receptors stem from a woman in her 50s with Graves' hyperthyroidism that later progressed to Graves' ophthalmopathy.

This clonotype has only one observation. Since a much larger clone is just one base distant, this may be a read error. The gene calls are TRBV3-1 and TRBJ2-3; 12 bases are shared with TRBD1. Germline CDR1 LGHDT, CDR2 YNNKEL (reference sequence). J was trimmed by 4 bases and V by 4 bases; bases with no gene match: 6. The CDR3 spans 16 residues. CDR3 region: CASSRGTGGLADTQYF. The CDR3 coding sequence is TGTGCCAGCAGCCGCGGGACAGGGGGCCTCGCAGATACGCAGTATTTT.

The chain carries TRBV12-3 or TRBV12-4 and TRBJ2-3, with TRBD2 matching 7 bases. The CDR3 runs 15 residues. The V segment lost 4 bases and the J segment 5 bases; nucleotides outside the gene matches: 9. The CDR3 DNA follows: TGTGCCAGCAGTTGGAGCGGGGATGTAGGAGATACGCAGTATTTT. The encoded protein is CASSWSGDVGDTQYF.

The table lists this clonotype with many counts. This chain joins TRBV19 and TRBJ1-1; 8 bases agree with TRBD1. The CDR3 totals 14 residues. V shed 4 bases, J shed 4 bases, and the junction held 5 bases outside the gene matches. Germline assignment: CDR1 LNHDA and CDR2 SQIVND (reference sequence). The CDR3 spells CASSTTGGSTEAFF. In nucleotides, the CDR3 is TGTGCCAGTAGTACCACAGGGGGGTCCACTGAAGCTTTCTTT.

This clonotype was seen more than once but under ten times. This chain links TRBV6-2 or TRBV6-3 with TRBJ2-5; 12 nucleotides line up with TRBD2. This CDR3 is built from 18 residues. Looked up from germline, CDR1 is MNHEY and CDR2 is SVGEGT. The ends lost 7 bases at V and 3 bases at J; junction bases unmatched: 15. CDR3 loop: CASTKPPGLAGQKETQYF. The CDR3 nucleotides read TGTGCCAGCACCAAACCCCCGGGACTAGCGGGTCAAAAAGAGACCCAGTACTTC.

This clonotype was seen repeatedly, ten times or more. This sequence joins TRBV3-1 and TRBJ2-3, with D unclear. V lost 3 bases to trimming and J lost 2 bases, with 3 bases between them. Per the germline V gene, CDR1 is LGHDT and CDR2 is YNNKEL (reference sequence). This CDR3 has 12 amino acids. The CDR3 loop is CASSHLTDTQYF. The CDR3 coding sequence is TGTGCCAGCAGCCACCTCACAGATACGCAGTATTTT.

This clonotype has at least ten counts. V usage is TRBV30 and J usage is TRBJ2-7; D unresolved. The length of the CDR3 is 12 residues. V lost 0 bases to trimming and J lost 3 bases, with 6 bases between them. CDR1 GTSNPN and CDR2 SVGIG come from the germline V gene (reference sequence). The CDR3 DNA follows: TGTGCCTGGAGTGTATCAGACTACGAGCAGTACTTC. Its protein product is CAWSVSDYEQYF.

This clonotype was observed at least ten times. This chain uses TRBV7-9 with TRBJ1-1; D is perhaps TRBD1 (5 bases). V was cut by 5 bases and J by 6 bases, with 13 bases left in between. Germline values: CDR1 SEHNR, CDR2 FQNEAQ (reference sequence). The CDR3 spans 13 residues. The CDR3 loop reads CASSTKGWAEAFF. The CDR3 nucleotides read TGTGCCAGCAGCACGAAGGGGTGGGCTGAAGCTTTCTTT.

The table lists this clonotype with a few counts. V is TRBV12-3 or TRBV12-4 and J is TRBJ2-5; the D gene could be TRBD1 or TRBD2 (6 bases each). The CDR3 spans 15 residues. V was shortened by 2 bases and J by 4 bases, with 14 bases between the two germline ends. The CDR3 sequence: CASSLRTDGGETQYF. The CDR3 DNA reads as TGTGCCAGCAGTTTAAGGACAGACGGGGGAGAGACCCAGTACTTC.

This clonotype has just a few counts. This clone may be a read error of a much larger clone one base away. The rearrangement uses TRBV11-2 and TRBJ2-5, with TRBD1 as a possible D gene (6 bases). The V end was cut by 4 bases, the J end by 5 bases, with 14 bases between. The CDR3 totals 14 residues. Germline lookup yields CDR1 SGHAT and CDR2 FQNNGV. The CDR3 sequence: CASSSPEQGETQYF. DNA of the CDR3: TGTGCCAGCAGCTCCCCGGAGCAGGGGGAGACCCAGTACTTC. The whole variable domain, filled in from reference TRBV11-2 and TRBJ2-5, reads EAGVAQSPRYKIIEKRQSVAFWCNPISGHATLYWYQQILGQGPKLLIQFQNNGVVDDSQLPKDRFSAERLKGVDSTLKIQPAKLEDSAVYLCASSSPEQGETQYFGPGTRLLVL.

The V and J genes are TRBV7-9 and TRBJ1-5, with D maybe TRBD1 (5 bases). The CDR3 loop spans 14 amino acids. V shed 3 bases and J shed 5 bases, with 11 bases lying between them. In germline, CDR1 is SEHNR, CDR2 FQNEAQ (reference sequence). CDR3 nucleotide sequence: TGTGCCAGCAGCTTGGGGGGGTTCCATCAGCCCCAGCATTTT. This gives the protein CASSLGGFHQPQHF.

The table lists this clonotype with a few counts. The chain couples TRBV19 to TRBJ1-2; TRBD1 agrees at 7 bases. Germline V lookup: CDR1 LNHDA, CDR2 SQIVND (reference sequence). The CDR3 contains 14 residues. The trim removed 5 bases at V and 2 bases at J, leaving 5 bases unmatched. Here the CDR3 reads CASSPGTENYGYTF. The DNA for the CDR3 is TGTGCCAGTAGTCCCGGGACAGAAAACTATGGCTACACCTTC.

This clonotype was detected ten times or more. The chain combines TRBV5-8 with TRBJ1-2; D uncertain. Trimming shortened V by 4 bases and J by 6 bases, and 16 bases separated the two germline ends. This CDR3 has 14 residues. Germline CDR1 and CDR2: SGHTS and YDEGEE. CDR3 DNA sequence: TGTGCCAGCAGCCCTATACACGAGGGAGATGGCTACACCTTC. Translation gives CASSPIHEGDGYTF.

Many counts were recorded for this clonotype. This sequence joins TRBV9 and TRBJ1-2; D is ambiguous. The V gene lost 3 bases and the J gene lost 0 bases, with 9 bases spanning the gap. Germline loops: CDR1 SGDLS, CDR2 YYNGEE. The CDR3 has 14 amino acids. The CDR3 sequence is CASSAGRANYGYTF. The CDR3 DNA reads TGTGCCAGCAGCGCTGGGCGGGCTAACTATGGCTACACCTTC.

This clonotype was recorded a few times. The J gene is TRBJ1-1, the V gene TRBV5-1, with a possible D match to TRBD1 (5 bases). The ends were cut back, 4 bases at V and 3 bases at J, with 13 bases in the middle. Germline V gene sequence: CDR1 SGHRS, CDR2 YFSETQ. This CDR3 contains 14 residues. CDR3 protein: CASSRWGADTEAFF. DNA of the CDR3: TGCGCCAGCAGCCGCTGGGGCGCCGACACTGAAGCTTTCTTT.

J is TRBJ1-2 and V is TRBV7-9; no clear D. In germline, CDR1 is SEHNR, CDR2 FQNEAQ (reference sequence). Trimming took 1 base from V and 5 from J, leaving 8 bases between them. This CDR3 region has 13 residues. CDR3 in DNA: TGTGCCAGCAGCTTAGGCAGCTGGTATGGCTACACCTTC. Translation: CASSLGSWYGYTF.

This clonotype was recorded many times. The chain is built from TRBV11-2 and TRBJ2-3, with 9 bases that match TRBD2. Germline V CDR1 and CDR2: SGHAT, FQNNGV. V lost 5 bases and J lost 0; bases outside the gene matches: 6. This CDR3 comprises 16 residues. The CDR3 sequence: CASSLLAGPSTDTQYF. Written as DNA, the CDR3 is TGTGCCAGCAGCCTCCTAGCGGGACCCAGCACAGATACGCAGTATTTT.

The chain couples TRBV6-1 to TRBJ1-5; 8 nucleotides align to TRBD1. The CDR3 spans 13 residues. The germline V gene encodes CDR1 MNHNS and CDR2 SASEGT. V was pared by 8 bases and J by 6 bases, with 6 bases of the junction left unmatched. Here the CDR3 DNA reads TGTGCCAGCTCGGACAGGGAATCTCAGCCCCAGCATTTT. Translated: CASSDRESQPQHF.

In its sample, this clonotype was seen a few times. The rearrangement uses TRBV6-6 and TRBJ2-1; D gene ambiguous. Germline V CDR1 and CDR2: MNHNY, SVGAGI (reference sequence). The CDR3 has 17 amino acids. The V end lost 2 bases, the J end lost 4 bases, and 18 bases lay between the germline ends. The CDR3, as DNA: TGTGCCAGCAGTTACCCAAGAAGATCAACCTTATACAATGAGCAGTTCTTC. Residues: CASSYPRRSTLYNEQFF.